This T cell receptor (beta chain) was obtained from a study of blood T cell repertoires in COVID-19. In the study overall: T cells, B-cell-depleted T cells, or PBMCs provided the cDNA or gDNA that served as material.

Germline V CDR1 and CDR2: SGHVS, FQNEAQ. There are 16 residues in the CDR3. The J segment lost 6 bases and the V segment lost 0 bases, leaving 8 bases of the junction unmatched. The data were produced by immunoSEQ multiplex PCR, yet TCRdb's version contains in-frame clones alone and is incomplete. The table includes tens of thousands of clones, roughly 88% detected once. This clone came up once. The receptor comes from an elderly man with active or convalescent COVID-19. The chain uses TRBV7-8 and TRBJ1-5; 7 bases are shared with TRBD1. What was sequenced was peripheral blood. CDR3 bases: TGTGCCAGCAGCTTAGCCGACAGGGTCAATGGTCAGCCCCAGCATTTT. Its translation: CASSLADRVNGQPQHF.